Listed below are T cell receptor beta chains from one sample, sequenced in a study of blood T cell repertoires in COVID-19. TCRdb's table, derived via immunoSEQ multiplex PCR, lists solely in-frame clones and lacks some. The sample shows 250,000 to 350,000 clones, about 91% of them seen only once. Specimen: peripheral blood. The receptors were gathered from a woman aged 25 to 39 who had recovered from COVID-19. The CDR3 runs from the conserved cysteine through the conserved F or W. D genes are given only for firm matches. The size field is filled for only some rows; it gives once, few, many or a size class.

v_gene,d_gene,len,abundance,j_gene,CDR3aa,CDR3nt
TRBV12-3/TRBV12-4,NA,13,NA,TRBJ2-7,CASSTGGSYEQYF,TGTGCCAGCAGCACCGGGGGTAGCTACGAGCAGTACTTC
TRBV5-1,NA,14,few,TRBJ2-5,CASSLGRNQETQYF,TGCGCCAGCAGCTTGGGTAGAAACCAAGAGACCCAGTACTTC
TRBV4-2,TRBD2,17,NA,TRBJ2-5,CASSQGAITSVKETQYF,TGTGCCAGCAGCCAAGGCGCTATAACTAGCGTGAAAGAGACCCAGTACTTC
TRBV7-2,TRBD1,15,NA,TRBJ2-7,CASSPPGQMLNEQYF,TGTGCCAGCAGCCCTCCGGGACAGATGCTCAACGAGCAGTACTTC
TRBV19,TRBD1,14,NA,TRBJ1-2,CASSIDRGPRRYTF,TGTGCCAGTAGTATTGACAGGGGCCCACGACGCTACACCTTC
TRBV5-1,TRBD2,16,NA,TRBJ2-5,CASRSLTSGGQETQYF,TGCGCCAGCAGAAGCTTGACTAGCGGGGGCCAAGAGACCCAGTACTTC
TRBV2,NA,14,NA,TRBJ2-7,CASSEYVSSYEQYF,TGTGCCAGCAGTGAATACGTGAGCTCCTACGAGCAGTACTTC
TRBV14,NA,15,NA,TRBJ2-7,CASSQGRDIFYEQYF,TGTGCCAGCAGCCAAGGCCGGGACATTTTCTACGAGCAGTACTTC
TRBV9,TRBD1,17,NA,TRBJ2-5,CASSDSPGQGDRETQYF,TGTGCCAGCAGCGATTCACCGGGACAGGGGGATCGAGAGACCCAGTACTTC
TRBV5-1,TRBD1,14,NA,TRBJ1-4,CASSLTRQGRKLFF,TGCGCCAGCAGCTTGACCCGACAGGGTCGAAAACTGTTTTTT
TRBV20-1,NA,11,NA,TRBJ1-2,CSKQSNYGYTF,TGCAGTAAACAGAGCAACTATGGCTACACCTTC
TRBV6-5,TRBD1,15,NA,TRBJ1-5,CASRETGAGNQPQHF,TGTGCCAGCAGAGAGACAGGGGCGGGCAATCAGCCCCAGCATTTT
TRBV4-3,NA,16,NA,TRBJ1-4,CASSQEGALSNEKLFF,TGCGCCAGCAGCCAAGAAGGGGCCCTCTCCAATGAAAAACTGTTTTTT
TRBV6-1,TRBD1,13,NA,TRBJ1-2,CASSEVTGGGYTF,TGTGCCAGCAGTGAAGTCACAGGGGGAGGCTACACCTTC
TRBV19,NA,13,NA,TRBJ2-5,CATQNSAGETQYF,TGTGCCACCCAAAATTCCGCCGGAGAGACCCAGTACTTC